Below are 20 T cell receptor beta chains sequenced from a single sample in a study of CD8 T cells in Susac syndrome. RNA was extracted with the RNeasy kit, and a quantity of roughly 0.5 to 1 ug was reverse transcribed using random hexamers. TCRdb processed the immunoSEQ multiplex PCR reads anew with MiXCR; each CDR3 protein has one entry. The profile shows around 140,000 distinct CDR3 sequences, 90% to 95% of them singletons. The sequenced sample consisted of CD4+ T cells from PBMCs. The source of these receptors is a human donor with multiple sclerosis.

CDR3 bases: TGCAGCGCTTCGAGACAGGGATCTGGGGCCAACGTCCTGACTTTC. Translated: CSASRQGSGANVLTF. The chain uses TRBV29-1 and TRBJ2-6; 7 positions agree with TRBD1. The germline V gene has CDR1 SQVTM and CDR2 ANQGSEA. This CDR3 is built from 15 residues. J gave up 1 base and V 7 bases, and 7 bases lay outside the gene matches.

The gene calls are TRBV5-5 and TRBJ1-4, with TRBD1 as a possible D gene (5 bases). Germline CDR1 and CDR2: SGHKS and YYEKEE (reference sequence). V was clipped by 0 bases and J by 5 bases, with 8 bases between them. The CDR3 extends over 14 amino acids. The CDR3 DNA sequence: TGTGCCAGCAGCTTGGCCAGGGTGAATGAAAAACTGTTTTTT. Amino acids: CASSLARVNEKLFF.

CDR3 bases: TGTGCCAGCAGTCCCTTCTCCCTAGCGGGCTCCTACAATGAGCAGTTCTTC. Its protein product is CASSPFSLAGSYNEQFF. The V and J genes are TRBV12-3 or TRBV12-4 and TRBJ2-1; 8 bases align to TRBD2. The CDR3 length is 17 residues. J lost 0 bases, V lost 5 bases, and 9 bases had no gene match.

The gene calls are TRBV7-6 and TRBJ2-2, with D perhaps matching TRBD2 (6 bases). Germline V gene data show CDR1 as SGHVS and CDR2 as FNYEAQ. Trimming left V 2 bases short and J 4 bases short, with 14 bases between. CDR3 size: 16 residues. The chain's CDR3 is CASSLIAGLGTGELFF. CDR3 coding DNA: TGTGCCAGCAGCTTAATCGCGGGGTTGGGCACCGGGGAGCTGTTTTTT.

This chain joins TRBV20-1 and TRBJ1-2, with a possible D match to TRBD1 (5 bases). Trimming left V 6 bases short and J 0 bases short, with 11 bases between. Germline CDR1 reads DFQATT; CDR2 reads SNEGSKA (reference sequence). The CDR3 covers 13 residues. CDR3 amino acids: CSALDRPNYGYTF. The CDR3 DNA sequence: TGCAGTGCCCTCGACAGACCTAACTATGGCTACACCTTC.

This chain connects TRBV20-1 to TRBJ2-3; 12 bases line up with TRBD2. The V gene end was trimmed by 3 bases and the J gene end by 2 bases; junction bases not matched to a gene: 6. CDR1 and CDR2 from the germline V gene are DFQATT and SNEGSKA (reference sequence). There are 16 residues in the CDR3. The CDR3 nucleotides read TGCAGTGCTAGTAAGACTAGCGGGAGCCCCACAGATACGCAGTATTTT. Translation: CSASKTSGSPTDTQYF.

V usage is TRBV6-2 or TRBV6-3 and J usage is TRBJ2-5, with D possibly TRBD2 on 7 matching bases. The V end was cut by 6 bases, the J end by 2 bases, with 22 bases between. This CDR3 spans 17 amino acids. Germline loops: CDR1 MNHEY, CDR2 SVGEGT. For the CDR3, the DNA is TGTGCCAGCAGGACGGGGGGCTCTACAGTTTTTCAAGAGACCCAGTACTTC. Protein sequence: CASRTGGSTVFQETQYF.

The chain has TRBV27 and TRBJ2-7, with 7 bases lining up with TRBD2. The CDR3 length is 13 residues. From germline, CDR1 is MNHEY and CDR2 SMNVEV (reference sequence). V was clipped by 3 bases and J by 4 bases; unmatched bases: 3. The CDR3 coding sequence is TGTGCCAGCAGTTTTACGGGAGGATACGAGCAGTACTTC. As protein: CASSFTGGYEQYF.

This rearrangement joins TRBV29-1 to TRBJ1-1; the match to TRBD1 covers 8 bases. V trimming: 7 bases; J trimming: 1 base; junction bases outside the gene matches: 8. The CDR3 totals 14 residues. Looked up from germline, CDR1 is SQVTM and CDR2 is ANQGSEA. The CDR3 here is CSARQGFGNTEAFF. In DNA, the CDR3 is TGCAGCGCCAGACAGGGGTTCGGGAACACTGAAGCTTTCTTT.

V and J are TRBV30 and TRBJ1-2; D not resolved. Germline V gene lookup returns CDR1 GTSNPN and CDR2 SVGIG (reference sequence). The V and J ends lost 1 base and 3 bases respectively, with 6 bases between them. The CDR3 is 12 amino acids. CDR3 residues: CAWSEGYYGYTF. The CDR3, as DNA: TGTGCCTGGAGTGAGGGTTACTATGGCTACACCTTC.

The chain is built from TRBV7-9 and TRBJ1-2; D perhaps matches TRBD1 (5 bases). V was clipped by 1 base and J by 8 bases, with 20 bases between them. The CDR3 has 16 residues. Germline V gene sequence: CDR1 SEHNR, CDR2 FQNEAQ (reference sequence). CDR3 loop: CASSLDAVPQGGGYTF. In nucleotides, the CDR3 is TGTGCCAGCAGCTTAGATGCAGTGCCCCAGGGCGGGGGCTACACCTTC.

The chain combines TRBV30 with TRBJ2-2, with TRBD2 matching 16 bases. The CDR3 consists of 19 residues. Germline loops: CDR1 GTSNPN, CDR2 SVGIG (reference sequence). V dropped 2 bases and J dropped 5; count of bases not matched to a gene: 11. The CDR3 sequence: CAWSLTPGLAGGRTGELFF. CDR3 bases: TGTGCCTGGAGTCTCACACCGGGACTAGCGGGGGGGCGAACCGGGGAGCTGTTTTTT.

The chain combines TRBV23-1 with TRBJ1-3; D possibly corresponds to TRBD1 (6 bases). TRBV23-1 is filed as an ORF, its function uncertain. The CDR3 totals 15 residues. V shed 3 bases and J shed 4 bases, with 13 bases lying between them. Here the CDR3 reads CASSHPQGKGNTIYF. CDR3 sequence (DNA): TGCGCCAGCAGTCATCCCCAGGGGAAAGGAAACACCATATATTTT.

The CDR3 loop is CASSPRHAQLAKNIQYF. In DNA form, the CDR3 reads TGTGCCAGTAGTCCGCGACATGCCCAACTAGCCAAAAACATTCAGTACTTC. The chain recombines TRBV19 with TRBJ2-4; D gene uncertain. Germline V CDR1 and CDR2: LNHDA, SQIVND (reference sequence). CDR3 length equals 17 residues. With 5 bases removed from V and 0 bases from J, the gap between germline ends came to 17 bases.

The rearrangement joins TRBV9 to TRBJ1-1, with 7 bases that match TRBD1. With 0 bases clipped from V and 5 bases from J, the junction kept 13 bases outside the gene matches. Germline CDR1 is SGDLS and CDR2 is YYNGEE. This CDR3 region has 17 residues. Here the CDR3 reads CASSVDLPTGLRTEAFF. CDR3 DNA: TGTGCCAGCAGCGTAGACTTACCGACAGGGTTGAGGACTGAAGCTTTCTTT.

This clonotype came up a few times. This chain uses TRBV7-2 with TRBJ2-2, with D tentatively TRBD2 (6 bases). The CDR3 extends over 14 amino acids. Trimming cost V 2 bases and J 6 bases, with 10 bases left between them. CDR1 SGHTA and CDR2 FQGNSA come from the germline V gene. The CDR3 nucleotides are TGTGCCAGCAGCTTAATCCGGGGGTCCGGGGAGCTGTTTTTT. It specifies CASSLIRGSGELFF.

The chain couples TRBV20-1 to TRBJ1-2; D may be TRBD1 (5 bases). Trimming cost V 0 bases and J 6 bases, with 14 bases left between them. Germline V gene lookup returns CDR1 DFQATT and CDR2 SNEGSKA (reference sequence). The CDR3 runs 14 residues. The CDR3 spells CSARDGAGMDGYTF. In DNA, the CDR3 is TGCAGTGCTAGAGATGGGGCAGGGATGGATGGCTACACCTTC.

CDR3 loop: CASSFLGQNYGYTF. CDR3 sequence (DNA): TGTGCCAGCAGTTTCTTGGGACAGAACTATGGCTACACCTTC. V usage is TRBV6-5 and J usage is TRBJ1-2; 7 nucleotides align to TRBD1. This CDR3 has 14 amino acids. J gave up 2 bases and V 4 bases, and 4 bases lay outside the gene matches. The V gene's germline CDR1 is MNHEY and CDR2 SVGAGI.

This chain links TRBV20-1 with TRBJ2-2; D possibly matches TRBD1 or TRBD2 (5 bases each). The CDR3 spans 15 residues. The germline CDR1 and CDR2 sequences are DFQATT and SNEGSKA (reference sequence). V was pared by 2 bases and J by 4 bases, with 14 bases between. In nucleotides, the CDR3 is TGCAGTGCTAGATTAAAGGGACCCTCCACCGGGGAGCTGTTTTTT. Translating gives CSARLKGPSTGELFF.

V is TRBV30 and J is TRBJ2-5; the match to TRBD1 covers 9 bases. The germline gives CDR1 GTSNPN, CDR2 SVGIG (reference sequence). J gave up 5 bases and V 8 bases, and 12 bases lay outside the gene matches. The CDR3 extends over 14 amino acids. The CDR3 sequence: CAGSRDRALETQYF. CDR3 DNA: TGTGCCGGATCCCGGGACAGGGCGTTGGAGACCCAGTACTTC.